This entry is about one T cell receptor beta chain. Its target is not known. Germline CDR1 SEHNR, CDR2 FQNEAQ (reference sequence). This CDR3 is built from 14 residues. Trimming took off 5 bases at V and 5 bases at J, with 15 bases between the two ends. The sample comes from a study of cytomegalovirus exposure and HLA in healthy donors. Across the study: An analysis done earlier identified almost 120 million unique TCR beta sequences from 150 million to 200 million T cells. Study findings and constraints: There were some V segments, including TRBV6-2 and TRBV6-3, excluded as indistinguishable.

Healthy donors of bone marrow made up the group. Vbeta (60) and Jbeta (13) primers were used in the PCR. Generated by immunoSEQ multiplex PCR, the TCRdb table keeps only in-frame clones and is missing some. The sample contains roughly 100,000 clones, 77% of which appear only once. The sequenced material came from PBMCs. The receptor's source is a woman aged 40 to 50 in good health and CMV-seropositive. The chain links TRBV7-9 to TRBJ2-5; D is possibly TRBD2 (5 bases). The CDR3 here is CASSQMGARETQYF. The CDR3 DNA follows: TGTGCCAGCAGCCAGATGGGAGCACGGGAGACCCAGTACTTC.